This T cell receptor (beta chain) was documented in a study of human T cells and chemical hapten exposure. Study observations and caveats: PT1 expanded TCR numbers rose with patch test score.

Sample time point: pre-sensitization, week 0. Treatment here: therapeutic diphenylcyclopropenone sensitization with weekly scalp DPC. TCRdb re-called the RACE reads through MiXCR, storing one row per CDR3 protein. The repertoire includes under 300,000 distinct CDR3 sequences, approximately 8.4% of them detected once, and 2% to 2.5% sits in the top ten. There are a few counts of this clonotype. What it binds is not known. Germline assignment: CDR1 MDHEN and CDR2 SYDVKM. The CDR3 loop spans 13 amino acids. V lost 7 bases and J 3 bases, leaving 10 bases between the germline ends. V usage is TRBV28 and J usage is TRBJ2-1; no clear D. The receptor was derived from a woman between 35 and 50 years old with alopecia areata. Some clones in this sample may be carry-over from other donors' samples. The material was whole blood, obtained in connection with sensitization to the hapten diphenylcyclopropenone (DPC). CDR3 nucleotides: TGTGCCAGCAACCCTCCGGGCTACAATGAGCAGTTCTTC. Protein sequence: CASNPPGYNEQFF.